One sample yielded the 32 T cell receptor beta chains listed below, sequenced in a study of T cells after yellow fever vaccination. TCRdb called the 5' RACE reads again in MiXCR, with one record for every CDR3 protein. The sample includes some 170,000 distinct CDR3 sequences, around 9% seen only once; the top ten take about 40%. This specimen consisted of CD8+ T cells sorted from PBMCs, obtained 45 days after the yellow fever booster vaccination. These receptors were obtained from a man younger than 30 who received the YFV17D yellow fever vaccine.

The chain carries TRBV6-5 and TRBJ1-1, with no clear D. V shed 6 bases and J shed 6 bases, with 11 bases lying between them. The CDR3 has 12 amino acids. CDR1 is MNHEY and CDR2 is SVGAGI in the germline V gene. In DNA form, the CDR3 reads TGTGCCAGCAGCCTCGGGGATTCTGAAGCTTTCTTT. Its translation is CASSLGDSEAFF.

The chain links TRBV6-5 to TRBJ2-3; the D gene is possibly TRBD1 (6 bases). Germline loops: CDR1 MNHEY, CDR2 SVGAGI. With 0 bases removed from V and 4 bases from J, the gap between germline ends came to 14 bases. This CDR3 has 16 amino acids. The CDR3 protein is CASSYSPRGLPDTQYF. As DNA, the CDR3 is TGTGCCAGCAGTTACTCGCCCAGGGGTCTCCCAGATACGCAGTATTTT.

This clonotype showed up just a few times. The chain joins TRBV18 to TRBJ2-3, with 9 nucleotides matching TRBD1. Germline trimming cut 0 bases from V and 4 bases from J; bases unmatched to any gene: 5. The CDR3 extends over 16 amino acids. Germline loops: CDR1 KGHSH, CDR2 LQKENI. The CDR3 sequence: CASSPPDRGRADTQYF. DNA of the CDR3: TGTGCCAGCTCACCACCGGACAGGGGACGGGCAGATACGCAGTATTTT.

In its sample, this clonotype was seen a few times. The chain joins TRBV4-1 to TRBJ1-2; unclear D gene. Trimming removed 0 bases from V and 4 bases from J, with 9 bases in between. CDR3 length equals 14 residues. CDR1 and CDR2 (germline): MGHRA, YSYEKL. The CDR3 DNA reads as TGCGCCAGCAGCCAAGAAGGAGGAGCCTATGGCTACACCTTC. Amino acid sequence: CASSQEGGAYGYTF.

The CDR3 bases are TGTGCCAGCAGTTATAGACAGGCGACTTGGCCCCAGCATTTT. It yields the protein CASSYRQATWPQHF. The J gene is TRBJ1-5, the V gene TRBV6-5; a possible D gene is TRBD1 (6 bases). V lost 3 bases, J lost 9 bases, and 15 bases lay in between. Germline CDR1 is MNHEY and CDR2 is SVGAGI. This CDR3 is 14 amino acids long.

The CDR3 DNA reads TGTGCCACCAGCCCCACGGGACTAGCGGGGGGCACAGATACGCAGTATTTT. Translating gives CATSPTGLAGGTDTQYF. The J gene is TRBJ2-3, the V gene TRBV15, with 14 nucleotides matching TRBD2. Germline CDR1 is LNHNV and CDR2 is YYDKDF (reference sequence). This CDR3 has 17 residues. J was trimmed by 1 base and V by 5 bases; bases with no gene match: 5.

This clonotype was detected only a few times. The CDR3 region has the DNA TGCGCCAGCAGCCAGCAGACAGGGGATGTCGATGAGCAGTTCTTC. This gives the protein CASSQQTGDVDEQFF. The chain has TRBV4-1 and TRBJ2-1; 8 bases match TRBD1. CDR3 length equals 15 residues. Trimming took 3 bases from V and 8 from J; bases not matched to a gene: 9. CDR1 MGHRA and CDR2 YSYEKL come from the germline V gene.

This clonotype was counted a few times. The CDR3 region is CASSALRTRQGNTEAFF. The CDR3 nucleotides read TGTGCCAGCAGCGCATTGCGGACGCGCCAAGGGAACACTGAAGCTTTCTTT. The chain employs TRBV7-9 and TRBJ1-1, with D unresolved. The CDR3 is 17 amino acids. V lost 5 bases to trimming and J lost 1 base, with 20 bases between them. CDR1 and CDR2 from the germline V gene are SEHNR and FQNEAQ (reference sequence).

The chain is built from TRBV29-1 and TRBJ1-5; TRBD1 might be the D (5 bases). Germline loops: CDR1 SQVTM, CDR2 ANQGSEA. The CDR3 has 12 amino acids. CDR3 sequence reads: CTLGQGKEPQHF. CDR3 nucleotide sequence: TGCACCCTTGGGCAGGGAAAGGAGCCCCAGCATTTT.

In this sample, this clonotype turned up many times. V is TRBV14 and J is TRBJ2-1, with 9 bases that match TRBD1. Germline CDR1 reads SGHDN; CDR2 reads FVKESK. With V trimmed by 4 bases and J by 6 bases, 4 bases remained unmatched. The length of the CDR3 is 14 residues. The CDR3 DNA follows: TGTGCCAGCAGCCGGGACAGGGTCGTCAATGAGCAGTTCTTC. Residues: CASSRDRVVNEQFF.

The rearrangement links TRBV6-1 to TRBJ1-5; possible D gene TRBD1, 6 bases. This CDR3 has 15 residues. Germline V lookup: CDR1 MNHNS, CDR2 SASEGT. Trimming left V 2 bases short and J 2 bases short, with 10 bases between. This CDR3 reads CASSETRGGNQPQHF. The CDR3 nucleotides are TGTGCCAGCAGTGAAACCAGGGGAGGCAATCAGCCCCAGCATTTT.

This chain links TRBV6-2 or TRBV6-3 with TRBJ2-7; TRBD2 agrees at 10 bases. This CDR3 region has 18 residues. V shed 2 bases, J shed 0 bases, and the junction held 10 bases outside the gene matches. Germline CDR1 MNHEY, CDR2 SVGEGT. In nucleotides, the CDR3 is TGTGCCAGCAGTTACCACCCATCACTAGCGGGGTACTCCTACGAGCAGTACGTC. Translated, it gives CASSYHPSLAGYSYEQYV.

Only a few counts were recorded for this clonotype. The rearrangement uses TRBV12-3 or TRBV12-4 and TRBJ2-7; possibly TRBD1 or TRBD2 for D (5 bases each). This CDR3 contains 15 residues. Trimming took 7 bases from V and 5 from J, leaving 21 bases between them. This CDR3 is CASTAAQTGHHEQYF. The CDR3 nucleotides are TGTGCCAGCACCGCCGCTCAGACGGGGCACCACGAGCAGTACTTC.

CDR3 region: CASSLRDRGFQETQYF. For the CDR3, the DNA is TGTGCCAGCAGCCTAAGGGACAGGGGTTTCCAAGAGACCCAGTACTTC. The chain recombines TRBV7-9 with TRBJ2-5; 10 nucleotides align to TRBD1. This CDR3 region has 16 residues. Germline V gene sequence: CDR1 SEHNR, CDR2 FQNEAQ (reference sequence). Germline trimming cut 5 bases from V and 1 base from J; bases unmatched to any gene: 7. Supplemented by reference TRBV7-9 and TRBJ2-5, the full variable domain reads DTGVSQNPRHKITKRGQNVTFRCDPISEHNRLYWYRQTLGQGPEFLTYFQNEAQLEKSRLLSDRFSAERPKGSFSTLEIQRTEQGDSAMYLCASSLRDRGFQETQYFGPGTRLLVL.

This clonotype turned up a few times. The CDR3 DNA is TGTGCCAGCAGCCAAGAATCCCGCGACTACGAGCAGTACTTC. Translated, it gives CASSQESRDYEQYF. V is TRBV3-1 and J is TRBJ2-7; no firm D call. This CDR3 spans 14 amino acids. V lost 0 bases and J lost 3, with 9 bases in between. The germline CDR1 and CDR2 sequences are LGHDT and YNNKEL (reference sequence).

This clonotype has at least ten counts. The rearrangement joins TRBV20-1 to TRBJ1-1; possibly TRBD1 for D (6 bases). The V gene's germline CDR1 is DFQATT and CDR2 SNEGSKA (reference sequence). The CDR3 length is 12 residues. V was shortened by 7 bases and J by 4 bases, with 13 bases between the two germline ends. This CDR3 is CSVNPGVTEAFF. As DNA, the CDR3 is TGCAGTGTAAACCCAGGGGTCACTGAAGCTTTCTTT.

This clonotype occurred a few times. V gene TRBV14 combines with J gene TRBJ1-2; D gene unclear. Germline values: CDR1 SGHDN, CDR2 FVKESK. This CDR3 contains 12 residues. The V end was cut by 5 bases, the J end by 7 bases, with 11 bases between. This CDR3 is CASSAPGVGYTF. The DNA for the CDR3 is TGTGCCAGCAGCGCGCCTGGGGTTGGCTACACCTTC.

This clonotype was recorded a few times. CDR3 protein: CASSQDPPGMVRSPLHF. The CDR3 nucleotides are TGCGCCAGCAGCCAAGATCCGCCGGGGATGGTTCGTTCACCCCTCCACTTT. The gene calls are TRBV4-3 and TRBJ1-6; D is uncertain. CDR3 length: 17 residues. With 0 bases removed from V and 9 bases from J, the gap between germline ends came to 18 bases. Germline V gene lookup returns CDR1 LGHNA and CDR2 YSLEER.

The V call is TRBV12-3 or TRBV12-4, the J call TRBJ1-4; D gene uncertain. The CDR3 contains 14 residues. Between the trimmed V and J ends, which lost 4 bases and 4 bases, there was a span of 10 bases. CDR3 sequence (DNA): TGTGCCAGCAGTTCGTACGGACTTAATGAAAAACTGTTTTTT. Protein product: CASSSYGLNEKLFF.

This chain uses TRBV5-1 with TRBJ2-1; TRBD1 or TRBD2 may be the D gene (6 bases each). V dropped 4 bases and J dropped 4 bases, with 21 bases sitting between them. Germline values: CDR1 SGHRS, CDR2 YFSETQ. The CDR3 loop spans 17 amino acids. This CDR3 is CASSPGASPGVYNEQFF. The CDR3 coding sequence is TGCGCCAGCAGCCCGGGGGCCAGTCCAGGGGTATACAATGAGCAGTTCTTC.

The chain uses TRBV12-3 or TRBV12-4 and TRBJ1-2; D possibly corresponds to TRBD1 (5 bases). Deletions cut 1 base from V and 4 bases from J, with 13 bases between. The CDR3 extends over 15 amino acids. CDR3 in DNA: TGTGCCAGCAGTTTAGGGTGGCAGGGTGGCTATGGCTACACCTTC. Its protein is CASSLGWQGGYGYTF.

This clonotype showed up just a few times. The rearrangement uses TRBV5-4 and TRBJ2-1, with TRBD1 matching over 8 bases. Trimming removed 2 bases from V and 9 bases from J; junction bases left unmatched: 4. This CDR3 has 13 amino acids. CDR1 is SGHNT, CDR2 YYREEE, per germline (reference sequence). The CDR3 protein is CASSFQGAGEQFF. The CDR3 DNA is TGTGCCAGCAGCTTTCAGGGGGCCGGTGAGCAGTTCTTC.

This clonotype was observed a few times. This chain connects TRBV6-1 to TRBJ2-2, with D uncertain. The CDR3 is made up of 15 amino acids. Germline CDR1 is MNHNS and CDR2 is SASEGT. V lost 3 bases to trimming and J lost 4 bases, with 12 bases between them. The chain's CDR3 is CASSETRAPTGELFF. CDR3 bases: TGTGCCAGCAGTGAGACGAGAGCGCCCACCGGGGAGCTGTTTTTT.

The table lists this clonotype with a few counts. The chain joins TRBV7-9 to TRBJ2-1; D is undetermined. CDR3 length: 14 residues. Deletions cut 8 bases from V and 6 bases from J, with 17 bases between. The germline V gene has CDR1 SEHNR and CDR2 FQNEAQ (reference sequence). The CDR3 DNA reads TGTGCCAGCTTTCGCCAGGTTTTTGGCAATGAGCAGTTCTTC. Translating gives CASFRQVFGNEQFF.

The table lists this clonotype with a few counts. The CDR3 DNA sequence: TGCGCCAGCAGCCCAAACTGGGGCGCCGCTGAAGCTTTCTTT. Amino acid sequence: CASSPNWGAAEAFF. The chain is built from TRBV4-1 and TRBJ1-1; a possible D gene is TRBD1 (5 bases). Germline loops: CDR1 MGHRA, CDR2 YSYEKL. The CDR3 is 14 residues long. V was trimmed by 4 bases and J by 6 bases, leaving 15 bases between them.

A few counts support this clonotype. J is TRBJ1-5 and V is TRBV6-1; 10 bases match TRBD1. Germline values: CDR1 MNHNS, CDR2 SASEGT. V was clipped by 7 bases and J by 4 bases; unmatched bases: 7. The length of the CDR3 is 15 residues. The chain's CDR3 is CASISGQGVNQPQHF. DNA of the CDR3: TGTGCCAGCATCAGTGGACAGGGGGTAAATCAGCCCCAGCATTTT.

The chain uses TRBV19 and TRBJ2-1; D ambiguous. The CDR3 is 15 residues long. V was cut by 3 bases and J by 0 bases, with 9 bases left in between. Germline-derived CDR1 and CDR2 are LNHDA and SQIVND (reference sequence). The CDR3 loop reads CASSIGRSSYNEQFF. The CDR3 nucleotides read TGTGCCAGTAGTATCGGCAGGAGCTCCTACAATGAGCAGTTCTTC.

This clonotype showed up just a few times. The chain links TRBV2 to TRBJ2-7, with 7 nucleotides matching TRBD2. The trim removed 7 bases at V and 1 base at J, leaving 7 bases unmatched. The CDR3 runs to 14 residues. Germline V gives CDR1 SNHLY, CDR2 FYNNEI. CDR3 nucleotide sequence: TGTGCCAGCACCATTGGGGGGGGGTCCTACGAGCAGTACTTC. Protein product: CASTIGGGSYEQYF.

The V and J genes are TRBV11-1 and TRBJ2-7; 7 bases line up with TRBD1. CDR3 length: 15 residues. V lost 4 bases to trimming and J lost 0 bases; unmatched junction nucleotides: 6. The germline V gene has CDR1 SGHAT and CDR2 FQDESV (reference sequence). CDR3: CASSWGRGSSYEQYF. In DNA, the CDR3 is TGTGCCAGCAGCTGGGGCAGGGGGAGCTCCTACGAGCAGTACTTC.

This clonotype appeared a few times. The rearrangement joins TRBV4-3 to TRBJ1-2; TRBD1 aligns across 8 bases. The CDR3 length is 16 residues. Looked up from germline, CDR1 is LGHNA and CDR2 is YSLEER. V shed 0 bases and J 7 bases; nucleotides not matched to a gene: 10. The CDR3 sequence is CASSQEETGALGGYTF. The CDR3 bases are TGCGCCAGCAGCCAAGAGGAGACAGGGGCCCTTGGTGGCTACACCTTC.

V is TRBV7-9 and J is TRBJ2-5; 10 bases align to TRBD2. Germline assignment: CDR1 SEHNR and CDR2 FQNEAQ (reference sequence). With 5 bases clipped from V and 7 bases from J, the junction kept 10 bases outside the gene matches. The CDR3 extends over 15 amino acids. The CDR3: CASSPVAGGAGTQYF. The CDR3, as DNA: TGTGCCAGCAGCCCGGTAGCGGGGGGCGCCGGGACCCAGTACTTC.

The V call is TRBV6-5, the J call TRBJ2-1; 10 nucleotides line up with TRBD2. Germline values: CDR1 MNHEY, CDR2 SVGAGI. CDR3 size: 15 residues. J lost 5 bases, V lost 6 bases, and 7 bases had no gene match. CDR3 residues: CASRLAGGPDNEQFF. CDR3 sequence (DNA): TGTGCCAGCAGGTTAGCGGGGGGCCCGGACAATGAGCAGTTCTTC.